The clone carrying this T cell receptor (beta chain) was seen a few times. Its target is not known. The data originate from a study of cytomegalovirus exposure and HLA in healthy donors. Study conclusions and caveats: While the bulk of TCR sequences proved rare, some public TCRs turned up in many donors. The authors enumerated roughly 160 TCR beta chains as linked to cytomegalovirus.

Here immunoSEQ multiplex PCR was the method, and the copy in TCRdb shows in-frame clones only, minus some. This sample has 150,000 to 200,000 clones, with about 82% found just once. Germline CDR1 and CDR2: SGHAT and FQNNGV. This CDR3 is built from 14 residues. Trimming cost V 5 bases and J 3 bases, with 14 bases left between them. The sequenced material came from PBMCs. The receptor was derived from a woman aged 18-30 years in good health and CMV-seronegative. The chain is built from TRBV11-2 and TRBJ2-7, with a tentative D call TRBD1 (6 bases). CDR3 loop: CASSPATGNYEQYF. The CDR3 nucleotides are TGTGCCAGCAGCCCCGCCACAGGGAACTACGAGCAGTACTTC.